This T cell receptor beta chain was sequenced during a study of T cell repertoires in cytomegalovirus infection. The wider study: Both CMV infection and a matching HLA type were indicated by public TCR beta signatures. Broader study findings: People with CMV and the relevant HLA were identified by cumulative public TCR beta family frequency.

TCRdb reprocessed the reads via MiXCR and lists one record per CDR3 protein. This table has approximately 390,000 distinct CDR3 sequences, about 35% appearing once. This clonotype came up a few times. The antigen is undetermined. CDR1 and CDR2 (germline): SNHLY, FYNNEI. This CDR3 contains 13 residues. Deletions cut 7 bases from V and 6 bases from J, with 12 bases between. The chain links TRBV2 to TRBJ1-4; D ambiguous. Here the sequenced sample was cultured PBMCs, taken from culture after CMV antigen stimulation. The sequence derives from a human donor in good health (CMV status not recorded). Some clones in this sample may be carry-over from other donors' samples. For the CDR3, the DNA is TGTGCCAGCAACCACCGCCGGGATGAAAAACTGTTTTTT. Protein sequence: CASNHRRDEKLFF.